A selection of T cell receptor beta chains follows, all from one sample in a study of blood T cell repertoires in COVID-19. This table comes from immunoSEQ multiplex PCR, and its TCRdb copy is limited to in-frame clones, with some not included. The table lists roughly 250,000 clones, 70% to 90% of them singletons. The specimen sequenced was peripheral blood. The receptors come from a woman between 40 and 55 years old who had recovered from COVID-19. CDR3s leave out the opening cysteine and the closing phenylalanine or tryptophan. Fields, in order: V gene, CDR3 length, D gene, clone size, CDR3 protein. The D gene is left open where the match is weak. Part of the rows lack a size; the others show once, few, many or a class for expanded clones.

V gene: TRBV10-1
CDR3 length: 8
D gene: .
clone size: few
CDR3 protein: ASINQPQH

V gene: TRBV12-3/TRBV12-4
CDR3 length: 11
D gene: .
clone size: .
CDR3 protein: ASSLQYNSPLH

V gene: TRBV6-1
CDR3 length: 13
D gene: .
clone size: few
CDR3 protein: ASSEEIGQGQPLH

V gene: TRBV19
CDR3 length: 12
D gene: .
clone size: few
CDR3 protein: ASSTTGSNQPQH

V gene: TRBV13
CDR3 length: 14
D gene: TRBD1
clone size: .
CDR3 protein: ASSPGQGMRDYGYT

V gene: TRBV7-2
CDR3 length: 14
D gene: TRBD1
clone size: .
CDR3 protein: ASSLGDRYSNQPQH

V gene: TRBV7-2
CDR3 length: 13
D gene: TRBD1
clone size: .
CDR3 protein: ASSLGTGINQPQH

V gene: TRBV7-2
CDR3 length: 13
D gene: TRBD1
clone size: .
CDR3 protein: ASSSGTGGAYGYT

V gene: TRBV30
CDR3 length: 13
D gene: .
clone size: few
CDR3 protein: AWRTRGLNMDEQF

V gene: TRBV5-6
CDR3 length: 14
D gene: TRBD1
clone size: .
CDR3 protein: ASSETGTGKSYEQY

V gene: TRBV28
CDR3 length: 12
D gene: .
clone size: once
CDR3 protein: ASTPGGNRGRQY

V gene: TRBV10-3
CDR3 length: 12
D gene: .
clone size: .
CDR3 protein: AISDRYSNQPQH

V gene: TRBV13
CDR3 length: 12
D gene: TRBD2
clone size: once
CDR3 protein: ASSLSGRSGELF

V gene: TRBV7-2
CDR3 length: 11
D gene: .
clone size: .
CDR3 protein: ASSGGAQETQY

V gene: TRBV6-5
CDR3 length: 12
D gene: TRBD1
clone size: few
CDR3 protein: ASSSGQPNTEAF

V gene: TRBV10-1
CDR3 length: 16
D gene: TRBD1
clone size: once
CDR3 protein: ASSESPTGGPSTDTQY

V gene: TRBV7-2
CDR3 length: 13
D gene: TRBD2
clone size: .
CDR3 protein: ASSLAGTNQETQY

V gene: TRBV5-4
CDR3 length: 15
D gene: TRBD2
clone size: .
CDR3 protein: ASSRGGLSSGANVLT

V gene: TRBV12-5
CDR3 length: 11
D gene: .
clone size: .
CDR3 protein: ASGPVTGAEAF

V gene: TRBV4-3
CDR3 length: 16
D gene: TRBD2
clone size: .
CDR3 protein: ASSQKTSGRGSYNEQF